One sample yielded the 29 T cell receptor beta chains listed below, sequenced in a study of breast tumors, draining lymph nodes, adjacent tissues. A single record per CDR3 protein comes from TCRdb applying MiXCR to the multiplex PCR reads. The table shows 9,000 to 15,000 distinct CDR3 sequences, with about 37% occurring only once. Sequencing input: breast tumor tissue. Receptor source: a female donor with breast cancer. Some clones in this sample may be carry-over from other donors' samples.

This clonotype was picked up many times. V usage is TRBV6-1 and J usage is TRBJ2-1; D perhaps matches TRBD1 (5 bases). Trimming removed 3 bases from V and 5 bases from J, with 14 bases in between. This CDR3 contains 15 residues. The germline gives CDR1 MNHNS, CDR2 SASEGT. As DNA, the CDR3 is TGTGCCAGCAGTGAGGGTATGGGGCCCCACAATGAGCAGTTCTTC. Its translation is CASSEGMGPHNEQFF.

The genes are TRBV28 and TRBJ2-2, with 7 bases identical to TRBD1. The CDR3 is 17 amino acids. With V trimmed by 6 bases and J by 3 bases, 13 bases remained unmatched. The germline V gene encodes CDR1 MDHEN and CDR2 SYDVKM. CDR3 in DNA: TGTGCCAGCAGACTGACAGGGTTCGGGTCGGACACCGGGGAGCTGTTTTTT. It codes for CASRLTGFGSDTGELFF. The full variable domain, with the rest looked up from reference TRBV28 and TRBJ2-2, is DVKVTQSSRYLVKRTGEKVFLECVQDMDHENMFWYRQDPGLGLRLIYFSYDVKMKEKGDIPEGYSVSREKKERFSLILESASTNQTSMYLCASRLTGFGSDTGELFFGEGSRLTVL.

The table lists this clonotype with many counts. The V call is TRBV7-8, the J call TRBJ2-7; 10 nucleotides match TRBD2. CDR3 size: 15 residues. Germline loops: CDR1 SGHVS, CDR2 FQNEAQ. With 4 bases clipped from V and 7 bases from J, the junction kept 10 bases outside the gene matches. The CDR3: CASSWRAGGPGEQYF. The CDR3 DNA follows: TGTGCCAGCAGCTGGAGAGCGGGGGGGCCTGGGGAGCAGTACTTC.

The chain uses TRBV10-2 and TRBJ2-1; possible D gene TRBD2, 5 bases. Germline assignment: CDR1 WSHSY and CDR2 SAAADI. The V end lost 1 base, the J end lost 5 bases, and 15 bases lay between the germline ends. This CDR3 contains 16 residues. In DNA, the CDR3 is TGCGCCAGCAGTGAGTTCAGACTAATCGACGACAATGAGCAGTTCTTC. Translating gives CASSEFRLIDDNEQFF.

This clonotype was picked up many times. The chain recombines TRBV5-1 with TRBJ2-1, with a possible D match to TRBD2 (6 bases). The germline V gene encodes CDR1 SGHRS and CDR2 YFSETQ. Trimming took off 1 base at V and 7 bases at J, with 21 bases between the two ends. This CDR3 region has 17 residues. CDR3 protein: CASSLRDGGIIGNEQFF. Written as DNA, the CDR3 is TGCGCCAGCAGCTTGCGGGATGGGGGGATAATAGGGAATGAGCAGTTCTTC.

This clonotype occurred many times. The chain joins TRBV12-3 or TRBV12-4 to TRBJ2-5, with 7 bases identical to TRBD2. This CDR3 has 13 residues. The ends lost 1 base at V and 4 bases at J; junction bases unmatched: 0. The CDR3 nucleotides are TGTGCCAGCAGTTTAGGACTAGCAGAGACCCAGTACTTC. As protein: CASSLGLAETQYF.

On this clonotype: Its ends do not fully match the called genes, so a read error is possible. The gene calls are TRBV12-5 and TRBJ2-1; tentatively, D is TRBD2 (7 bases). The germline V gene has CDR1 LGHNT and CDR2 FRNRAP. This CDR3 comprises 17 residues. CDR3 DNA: TGTGCTAGTGCCCCTAACGGGGGGCCCAGCTCCTACAATGAGCAGTCCTTC. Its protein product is CASAPNGGPSSYNEQSF.

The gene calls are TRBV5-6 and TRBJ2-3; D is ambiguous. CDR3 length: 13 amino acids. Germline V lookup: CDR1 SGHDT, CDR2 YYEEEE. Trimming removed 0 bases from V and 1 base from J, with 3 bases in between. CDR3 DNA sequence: TGTGCCAGCAGCTTGGGCCGCACAGATACGCAGTATTTT. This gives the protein CASSLGRTDTQYF.

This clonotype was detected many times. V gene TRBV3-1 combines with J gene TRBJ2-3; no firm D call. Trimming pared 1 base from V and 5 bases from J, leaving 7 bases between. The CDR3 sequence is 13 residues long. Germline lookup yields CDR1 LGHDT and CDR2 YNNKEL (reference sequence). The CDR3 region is CASSQGLEDTQYF. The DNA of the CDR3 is TGTGCCAGCAGCCAAGGCCTGGAAGATACGCAGTATTTT.

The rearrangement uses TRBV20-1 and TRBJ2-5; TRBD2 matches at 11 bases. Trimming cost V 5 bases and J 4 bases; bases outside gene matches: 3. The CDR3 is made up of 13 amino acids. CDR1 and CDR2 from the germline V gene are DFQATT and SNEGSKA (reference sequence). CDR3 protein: CSALGLAGETQYF. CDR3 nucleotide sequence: TGCAGTGCTCTCGGACTAGCGGGAGAGACCCAGTACTTC.

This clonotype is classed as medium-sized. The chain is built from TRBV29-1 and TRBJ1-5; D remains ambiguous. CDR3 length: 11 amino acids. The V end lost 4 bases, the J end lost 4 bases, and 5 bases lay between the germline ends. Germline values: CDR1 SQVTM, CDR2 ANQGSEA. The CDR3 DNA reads TGCAGCGTTGGTGGGAATCAGCCCCAGCATTTT. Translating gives CSVGGNQPQHF.

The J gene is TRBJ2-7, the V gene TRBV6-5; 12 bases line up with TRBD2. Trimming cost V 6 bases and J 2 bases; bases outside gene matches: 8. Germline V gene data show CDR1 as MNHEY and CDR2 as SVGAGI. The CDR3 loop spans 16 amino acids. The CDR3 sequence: CASSRLAGASTYEQYF. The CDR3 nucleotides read TGTGCCAGCAGCCGACTAGCGGGAGCTTCTACCTACGAGCAGTACTTC.

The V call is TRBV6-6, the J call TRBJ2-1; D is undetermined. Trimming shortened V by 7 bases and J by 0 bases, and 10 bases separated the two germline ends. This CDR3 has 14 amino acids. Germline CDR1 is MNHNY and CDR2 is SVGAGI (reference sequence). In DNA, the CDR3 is TGTGCCAGCAAAACACGTCTCTCCTACAATGAGCAGTTCTTC. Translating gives CASKTRLSYNEQFF.

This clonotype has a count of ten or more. The CDR3 DNA follows: TGTGCCAGCAGCAGGACCCCTGCAACTAATGAAAAACTGTTTTTT. This codes for CASSRTPATNEKLFF. V gene TRBV6-1 combines with J gene TRBJ1-4; D ambiguous. This CDR3 is built from 15 residues. Trimming shortened V by 6 bases and J by 0 bases, and 11 bases separated the two germline ends. CDR1 is MNHNS, CDR2 SASEGT, per germline.

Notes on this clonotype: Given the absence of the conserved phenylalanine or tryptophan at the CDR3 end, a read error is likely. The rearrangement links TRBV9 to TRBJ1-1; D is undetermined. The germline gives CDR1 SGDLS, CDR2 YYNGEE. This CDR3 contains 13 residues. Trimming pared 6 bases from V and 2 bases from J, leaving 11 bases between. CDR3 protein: CASTKEINTEAFI. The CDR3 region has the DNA TGTGCCAGCACCAAAGAGATTAACACTGAAGCTTTCATT.

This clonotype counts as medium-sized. DNA of the CDR3: TGTGCCAGCAGCTTAGGGACAACTAGCAATCAGCCCCAGCATTTT. Its protein is CASSLGTTSNQPQHF. The V call is TRBV7-9, the J call TRBJ1-5; D perhaps matches TRBD1 (5 bases). V lost 1 base and J 0 bases, leaving 7 bases between the germline ends. This CDR3 contains 15 residues. Germline CDR1 is SEHNR and CDR2 is FQNEAQ (reference sequence).

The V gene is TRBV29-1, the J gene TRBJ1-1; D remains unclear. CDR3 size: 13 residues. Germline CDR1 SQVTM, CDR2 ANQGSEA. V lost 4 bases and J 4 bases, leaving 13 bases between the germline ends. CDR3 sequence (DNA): TGCAGCGTTGTATCTCAGTCGGTCACTGAAGCTTTCTTT. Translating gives CSVVSQSVTEAFF.

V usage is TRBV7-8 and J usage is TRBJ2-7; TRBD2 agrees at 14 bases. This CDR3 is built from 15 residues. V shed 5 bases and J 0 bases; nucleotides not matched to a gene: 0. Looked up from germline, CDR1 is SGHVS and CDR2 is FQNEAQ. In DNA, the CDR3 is TGTGCCAGCAGCGGGACTAGCGGGGGCTCCTACGAGCAGTACTTC. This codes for CASSGTSGGSYEQYF.

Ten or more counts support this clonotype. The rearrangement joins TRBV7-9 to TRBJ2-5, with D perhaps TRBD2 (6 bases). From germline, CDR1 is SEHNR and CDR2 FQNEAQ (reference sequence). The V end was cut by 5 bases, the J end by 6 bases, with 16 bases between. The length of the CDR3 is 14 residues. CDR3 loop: CASSHHGGEKTQYF. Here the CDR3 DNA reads TGTGCCAGCAGCCACCACGGCGGGGAGAAGACCCAGTACTTC.

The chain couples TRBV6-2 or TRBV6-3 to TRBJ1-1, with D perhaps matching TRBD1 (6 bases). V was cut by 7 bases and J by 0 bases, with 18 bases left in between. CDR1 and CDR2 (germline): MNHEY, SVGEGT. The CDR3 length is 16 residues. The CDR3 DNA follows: TGTGCCAGCAACACCGGGGGGGGGCGCCTGAACACTGAAGCTTTCTTT. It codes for CASNTGGGRLNTEAFF.

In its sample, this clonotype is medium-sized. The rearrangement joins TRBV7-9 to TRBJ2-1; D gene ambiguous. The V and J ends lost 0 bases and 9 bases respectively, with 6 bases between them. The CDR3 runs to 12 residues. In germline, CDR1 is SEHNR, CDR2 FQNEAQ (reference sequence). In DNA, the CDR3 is TGTGCCAGCAGCTTAGCGTCACCTGAGCAGTTCTTC. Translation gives CASSLASPEQFF.

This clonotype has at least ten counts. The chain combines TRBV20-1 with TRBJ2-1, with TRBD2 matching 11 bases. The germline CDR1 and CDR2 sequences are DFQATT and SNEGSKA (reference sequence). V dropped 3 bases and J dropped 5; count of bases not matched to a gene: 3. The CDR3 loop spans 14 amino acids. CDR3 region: CSARTSGKNNEQFF. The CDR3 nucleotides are TGCAGTGCTAGGACTAGCGGGAAAAACAATGAGCAGTTCTTC.

The CDR3 region is CASSQDLGRGVEQYF. The CDR3 DNA is TGCGCCAGCAGCCAAGATTTGGGCCGCGGGGTAGAGCAGTACTTC. The chain combines TRBV4-1 with TRBJ2-7, with TRBD2 as a possible D gene (6 bases). The V end was cut by 0 bases, the J end by 7 bases, with 16 bases between. The CDR3 length is 15 residues. CDR1 is MGHRA, CDR2 YSYEKL, per germline.

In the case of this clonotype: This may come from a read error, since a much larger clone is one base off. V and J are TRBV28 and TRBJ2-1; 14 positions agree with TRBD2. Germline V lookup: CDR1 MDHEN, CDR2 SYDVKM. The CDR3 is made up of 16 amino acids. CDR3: CASSSGTSGSHNERFF. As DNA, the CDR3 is TGTGCCAGCAGTTCCGGGACTAGCGGGAGCCACAATGAGCGGTTCTTC. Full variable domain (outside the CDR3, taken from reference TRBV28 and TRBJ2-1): DVKVTQSSRYLVKRTGEKVFLECVQDMDHENMFWYRQDPGLGLRLIYFSYDVKMKEKGDIPEGYSVSREKKERFSLILESASTNQTSMYLCASSSGTSGSHNERFFGPGTRLTVL.

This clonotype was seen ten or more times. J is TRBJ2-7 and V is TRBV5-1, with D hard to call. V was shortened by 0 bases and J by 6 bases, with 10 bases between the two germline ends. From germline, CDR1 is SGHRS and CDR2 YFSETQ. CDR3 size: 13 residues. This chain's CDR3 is CASSLVVGSEQYF. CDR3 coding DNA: TGCGCCAGCAGCTTGGTAGTAGGGTCCGAGCAGTACTTC.

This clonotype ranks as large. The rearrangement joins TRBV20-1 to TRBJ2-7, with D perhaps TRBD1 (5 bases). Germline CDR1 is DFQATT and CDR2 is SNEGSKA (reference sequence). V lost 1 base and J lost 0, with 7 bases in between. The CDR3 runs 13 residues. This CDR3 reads CSARATDSYEQYF. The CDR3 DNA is TGCAGTGCTAGAGCGACAGACTCCTACGAGCAGTACTTC.

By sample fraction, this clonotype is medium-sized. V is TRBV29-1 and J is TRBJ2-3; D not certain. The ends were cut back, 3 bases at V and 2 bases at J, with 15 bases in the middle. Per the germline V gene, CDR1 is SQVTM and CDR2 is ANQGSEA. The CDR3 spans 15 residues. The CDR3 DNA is TGCAGCGTTGATGGGCTAGTCCCCTCCACAGATACGCAGTATTTT. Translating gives CSVDGLVPSTDTQYF.

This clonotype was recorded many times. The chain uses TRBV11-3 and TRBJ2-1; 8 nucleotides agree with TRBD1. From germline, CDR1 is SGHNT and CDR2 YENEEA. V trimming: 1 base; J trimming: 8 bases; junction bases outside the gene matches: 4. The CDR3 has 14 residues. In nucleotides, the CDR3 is TGTGCCAGCAGCTTAGGACAGGGGTTCGATGAGCAGTTCTTC. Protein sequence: CASSLGQGFDEQFF.

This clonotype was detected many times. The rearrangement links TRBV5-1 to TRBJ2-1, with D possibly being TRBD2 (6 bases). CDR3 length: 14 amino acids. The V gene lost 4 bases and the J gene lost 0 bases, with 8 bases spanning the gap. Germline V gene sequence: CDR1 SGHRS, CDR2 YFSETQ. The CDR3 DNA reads TGCGCCAGCAGCACCGGGAGCTCCTACAATGAGCAGTTCTTC. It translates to CASSTGSSYNEQFF.